The 6 T cell receptor beta chains given below trace back to one sample, sequenced in a study of shared clonotypes between healthy human individuals. Repertoires were generated with immunoSEQ multiplex PCR, while TCRdb's copy carries only in-frame clones and drops some. The sample yields about 640,000 clones, 72% seen once. Sequences were obtained from memory CD4+ T cells sorted from blood. Indicated subset: CD45RA-negative fraction. The source is a woman in her 30s in good health.

This chain links TRBV5-1 with TRBJ2-2; TRBD1 agrees at 9 bases. The CDR3 loop spans 15 amino acids. Germline V gene lookup returns CDR1 SGHRS and CDR2 YFSETQ. V was pared by 4 bases and J by 6 bases, with 7 bases of the junction left unmatched. As DNA, the CDR3 is TGCGCCAGCAGCACTGGGACAGGGACGGCCGGGGAGCTGTTTTTT. Translating gives CASSTGTGTAGELFF.

This clone occurred once. The V gene is TRBV19, the J gene TRBJ2-1; D perhaps matches TRBD2 (6 bases). CDR3 length equals 14 residues. CDR1 LNHDA and CDR2 SQIVND come from the germline V gene (reference sequence). The V end was cut by 6 bases, the J end by 2 bases, with 11 bases between. CDR3 in DNA: TGTGCCAGTAGACCGGGGGAAACCTACAATGAGCAGTTCTTC. Translating gives CASRPGETYNEQFF.

V gene TRBV28 combines with J gene TRBJ2-7; D unclear. V lost 3 bases, J lost 6 bases, and 3 bases lay in between. Germline V CDR1 and CDR2: MDHEN, SYDVKM. The CDR3 totals 10 residues. The CDR3 loop is CASSFPEQYF. CDR3 sequence (DNA): TGTGCCAGCAGTTTCCCCGAGCAGTACTTC.

This clone was seen only a few times. CDR3 protein: CASKRQGATGELFF. The CDR3 DNA follows: TGTGCCAGCAAACGACAGGGGGCCACCGGGGAGCTGTTTTTT. The chain couples TRBV19 to TRBJ2-2; 10 positions match TRBD1. The germline gives CDR1 LNHDA, CDR2 SQIVND (reference sequence). This CDR3 has 14 amino acids. With 9 bases clipped from V and 4 bases from J, the junction kept 5 bases outside the gene matches.

This CDR3 reads CASSPHGGRNYGYTF. DNA of the CDR3: TGTGCCAGCAGCCCCCATGGGGGGCGTAACTATGGCTACACCTTC. The chain recombines TRBV11-2 with TRBJ1-2, with D maybe TRBD1 (6 bases). Deletions cut 5 bases from V and 1 base from J, with 14 bases between. The CDR3 spans 15 residues. CDR1 and CDR2 from the germline V gene are SGHAT and FQNNGV. Based on the CDR3 plus reference TRBV11-2 and TRBJ1-2, the full variable domain is EAGVAQSPRYKIIEKRQSVAFWCNPISGHATLYWYQQILGQGPKLLIQFQNNGVVDDSQLPKDRFSAERLKGVDSTLKIQPAKLEDSAVYLCASSPHGGRNYGYTFGSGTRLTVV.

This clone was observed a handful of times. Other DNA sequences in this sample translate to the same CDR3. The rearrangement joins TRBV5-1 to TRBJ1-2; D is ambiguous. CDR3 length equals 13 residues. Germline CDR1 and CDR2: SGHRS and YFSETQ. The germline V and J ends were trimmed by 0 bases and 0 bases, with 3 bases remaining between them. CDR3 region: CASSLAPNYGYTF. CDR3 in DNA: TGCGCCAGCAGCTTGGCACCTAACTATGGCTACACCTTC.